Shown below are 32 T cell receptor beta chains from a single sample sequenced in a study of T cells in Graves' hyperthyroidism and ophthalmopathy. The source material, RNA transcripts, was used to amplify TCR beta CDR3 regions. An initial round of RT-PCR targeting the TCR CDR3 relied on the HTBI primer set. TCRdb itself ran the multiplex PCR reads through MiXCR, one entry per CDR3 protein. The table lists more than 300,000 distinct CDR3 sequences, less than 20% of them singletons. The sample consisted of blood. Receptors were obtained from a young man with Graves' ophthalmopathy.

The V and J genes are TRBV6-1 and TRBJ1-5; tentatively, D is TRBD1 (5 bases). In germline, CDR1 is MNHNS, CDR2 SASEGT. This CDR3 is 16 amino acids long. Trimming left V 6 bases short and J 5 bases short, with 20 bases between. The CDR3 bases are TGTGCCAGCAGAGTAATGGGGCCCCGGGTGGATCAGCCCCAGCATTTT. It specifies CASRVMGPRVDQPQHF.

The table lists this clonotype with a few counts. This chain joins TRBV7-8 and TRBJ2-1; 9 bases map to TRBD1. After removal of 5 bases from V and 1 base from J, the junction contained 6 bases not matched to a gene. CDR1 is SGHVS, CDR2 FQNEAQ, per germline. The CDR3 covers 16 residues. Here the CDR3 reads CASSPGQGFSYNEQFF. The CDR3 DNA follows: TGTGCCAGCAGCCCGGGACAGGGATTTTCCTACAATGAGCAGTTCTTC.

The V call is TRBV12-3 or TRBV12-4, the J call TRBJ2-1; 9 bases agree with TRBD2. V lost 1 base to trimming and J lost 6 bases; unmatched junction nucleotides: 4. This CDR3 has 15 residues. CDR3 amino acids: CASSLGTSAVNEQFF. DNA for the CDR3: TGTGCCAGCAGTTTAGGGACTAGCGCCGTCAATGAGCAGTTCTTC.

This clonotype was observed a handful of times. The chain is built from TRBV6-2 or TRBV6-3 and TRBJ1-2; D call uncertain. Germline V lookup: CDR1 MNHEY, CDR2 SVGEGT. Trimming shortened V by 7 bases and J by 10 bases, and 22 bases separated the two germline ends. This CDR3 is 14 amino acids long. The CDR3 spells CASNPSLEGDDYTF. The CDR3, as DNA: TGTGCCAGCAACCCCTCACTGGAAGGAGATGACTACACCTTC.

This clonotype has a count of ten or more. The chain employs TRBV27 and TRBJ2-7; TRBD1 matches at 8 bases. CDR1 and CDR2 from the germline V gene are MNHEY and SMNVEV (reference sequence). Trimming removed 6 bases from V and 3 bases from J; junction bases left unmatched: 4. CDR3 length: 13 amino acids. The DNA of the CDR3 is TGTGCCAGCAGGAGGACAGGGTTCTACGAGCAGTACTTC. It yields the protein CASRRTGFYEQYF.

The table lists this clonotype with many counts. The chain links TRBV18 to TRBJ1-4; D unresolved. CDR3 length equals 14 residues. The germline V gene has CDR1 KGHSH and CDR2 LQKENI. Trimming stripped 4 bases from V and 4 bases from J, with 10 bases between. The CDR3 DNA reads TGTGCCAGCTCACTTGCGGAGATTAATGAAAAACTGTTTTTT. Amino acids: CASSLAEINEKLFF. Together with reference TRBV18 and TRBJ1-4, the CDR3 gives the full variable domain: NAGVMQNPRHLVRRRGQEARLRCSPMKGHSHVYWYRQLPEEGLKFMVYLQKENIIDESGMPKERFSAEFPKEGPSILRIQQVVRGDSAAYFCASSLAEINEKLFFGSGTQLSVL.

This clonotype has at least ten counts. J is TRBJ1-5 and V is TRBV12-3 or TRBV12-4; D is possibly TRBD1 (5 bases). V gave up 2 bases and J gave up 0 bases, with 8 bases separating them. The length of the CDR3 is 15 residues. CDR3: CASSLWDVSNQPQHF. DNA for the CDR3: TGTGCCAGCAGTTTATGGGACGTTAGCAATCAGCCCCAGCATTTT.

This clonotype came up many times. This rearrangement joins TRBV12-3 or TRBV12-4 to TRBJ2-5, with 8 nucleotides matching TRBD1. The CDR3 totals 15 residues. With V trimmed by 3 bases and J by 0 bases, 3 bases remained unmatched. CDR3 sequence reads: CASSFQTGDQETQYF. The CDR3 region has the DNA TGTGCCAGCAGTTTTCAGACAGGGGACCAAGAGACCCAGTACTTC.

This sequence joins TRBV5-1 and TRBJ2-5; 7 nucleotides match TRBD2. Germline V gene data show CDR1 as SGHRS and CDR2 as YFSETQ. Germline trimming cut 0 bases from V and 4 bases from J; bases unmatched to any gene: 3. This CDR3 has 14 amino acids. As DNA, the CDR3 is TGCGCCAGCAGCTTGGCGACTAGCCGAGAGACCCAGTACTTC. It encodes CASSLATSRETQYF.

This clonotype was observed at least ten times. J is TRBJ1-1 and V is TRBV7-2, with unresolved D. This CDR3 has 12 amino acids. V shed 2 bases and J shed 4 bases, with 5 bases lying between them. Looked up from germline, CDR1 is SGHTA and CDR2 is FQGNSA. This CDR3 is CASSLIRTEAFF. CDR3 nucleotide sequence: TGTGCCAGCAGCTTAATCCGCACTGAAGCTTTCTTT.

The rearrangement links TRBV6-2 or TRBV6-3 to TRBJ2-7; 9 nucleotides match TRBD1. The trim removed 6 bases at V and 4 bases at J, leaving 13 bases unmatched. This CDR3 is 16 amino acids long. Germline-derived CDR1 and CDR2 are MNHEY and SVGEGT. CDR3 in DNA: TGTGCCAGCAGGGGAACCGGGACAGGGATTTTATACGAGCAGTACTTC. Its translation: CASRGTGTGILYEQYF.

This clonotype was counted ten times or more. The rearrangement joins TRBV6-5 to TRBJ1-2; D perhaps matches TRBD1 (5 bases). Germline CDR1 reads MNHEY; CDR2 reads SVGAGI. V gave up 6 bases and J gave up 8 bases, with 13 bases separating them. The CDR3 is 12 residues long. CDR3 loop: CASSPGPIGYTF. As DNA, the CDR3 is TGTGCCAGCAGCCCGGGGCCGATAGGCTACACCTTC.

In this sample, this clonotype turned up a few times. The chain has TRBV27 and TRBJ1-1, with TRBD1 matching 7 bases. From germline, CDR1 is MNHEY and CDR2 SMNVEV (reference sequence). The CDR3 covers 14 residues. The J segment lost 4 bases and the V segment lost 2 bases, leaving 4 bases of the junction unmatched. CDR3 residues: CASSLHGTATEAFF. DNA of the CDR3: TGTGCCAGCAGTTTACATGGGACAGCCACTGAAGCTTTCTTT.

This clonotype showed up many times. V usage is TRBV2 and J usage is TRBJ2-3; no definite D call. This CDR3 is built from 13 residues. The V end was cut by 7 bases, the J end by 2 bases, with 10 bases between. CDR1 SNHLY and CDR2 FYNNEI come from the germline V gene. CDR3 sequence reads: CASMVELTDTQYF. The CDR3 nucleotides read TGTGCCAGCATGGTCGAACTCACAGATACGCAGTATTTT. Together with reference TRBV2 and TRBJ2-3, the CDR3 gives the full variable domain: EPEVTQTPSHQVTQMGQEVILRCVPISNHLYFYWYRQILGQKVEFLVSFYNNEISEKSEIFDDQFSVERPDGSNFTLKIRSTKLEDSAMYFCASMVELTDTQYFGPGTRLTVL.

This clonotype has at least ten counts. V and J are TRBV18 and TRBJ1-1; possibly TRBD1 for D (6 bases). This CDR3 has 14 amino acids. Germline-derived CDR1 and CDR2 are KGHSH and LQKENI. V lost 1 base and J lost 3, with 9 bases in between. The CDR3 bases are TGTGCCAGCTCACCACTCAGGGGATACACTGAAGCTTTCTTT. This translates into CASSPLRGYTEAFF. Filled out from reference TRBV18 and TRBJ1-1, the complete variable domain reads NAGVMQNPRHLVRRRGQEARLRCSPMKGHSHVYWYRQLPEEGLKFMVYLQKENIIDESGMPKERFSAEFPKEGPSILRIQQVVRGDSAAYFCASSPLRGYTEAFFGQGTRLTVV.

In its sample, this clonotype was seen a few times. The V gene is TRBV6-1, the J gene TRBJ2-7; 10 nucleotides line up with TRBD1. Germline V CDR1 and CDR2: MNHNS, SASEGT. The CDR3 is made up of 15 amino acids. With 6 bases clipped from V and 2 bases from J, the junction kept 7 bases outside the gene matches. CDR3 sequence (DNA): TGTGCCAGCAGCCAGACAGGGGGCCAGACCTACGAGCAGTACTTC. Amino acids: CASSQTGGQTYEQYF.

This chain uses TRBV5-6 with TRBJ2-1, with 7 bases matching TRBD2. After removal of 3 bases from V and 0 bases from J, the junction contained 12 bases not matched to a gene. Germline CDR1 SGHDT, CDR2 YYEEEE. There are 18 residues in the CDR3. The CDR3 DNA sequence: TGTGCCAGCAGCTCCTATGGGGAGGGGCCGAGCTCCTACAATGAGCAGTTCTTC. Amino acid sequence: CASSSYGEGPSSYNEQFF.

This chain uses TRBV9 with TRBJ2-2, with TRBD1 matching 11 bases. Germline CDR1 and CDR2: SGDLS and YYNGEE. The CDR3 length is 18 residues. V was clipped by 2 bases and J by 1 base; unmatched bases: 7. This CDR3 is CASSVLPGQGVNTGELFF. DNA of the CDR3: TGTGCCAGCAGCGTCTTGCCGGGACAGGGGGTGAACACCGGGGAGCTGTTTTTT.

Notes on this clonotype: This may be a read error, as it is one base from a much larger clone. This chain uses TRBV12-3 or TRBV12-4 with TRBJ2-2, with 14 bases aligning to TRBD2. The CDR3 has 16 amino acids. V gave up 11 bases and J gave up 6 bases; unmatched junction bases: 11. CDR3 nucleotides: TGTGCCGGCGTGACTAGCGGGGGGGCGGTCGCCGGGGAGCTGTTTTTT. This codes for CAGVTSGGAVAGELFF.

The table lists this clonotype with a few counts. The CDR3 region is CASTVTGGFNSPLHF. In DNA form, the CDR3 reads TGTGCCAGTACGGTGACAGGGGGCTTTAATTCACCCCTCCACTTT. The rearrangement links TRBV19 to TRBJ1-6; 10 nucleotides align to TRBD1. In germline, CDR1 is LNHDA, CDR2 SQIVND (reference sequence). The CDR3 spans 15 residues. Trimming removed 7 bases from V and 6 bases from J; junction bases left unmatched: 6.

The chain recombines TRBV6-6 with TRBJ1-1; 8 nucleotides match TRBD1. V lost 2 bases, J lost 7 bases, and 9 bases stayed unmatched. This CDR3 region has 15 residues. The germline V gene encodes CDR1 MNHNY and CDR2 SVGAGI (reference sequence). In DNA form, the CDR3 reads TGTGCCAGCAGTTACGCACAAGGACAGGGTATTGAAGCTTTCTTT. It is translated as CASSYAQGQGIEAFF.

This clonotype was observed at least ten times. V usage is TRBV19 and J usage is TRBJ2-7; D may match TRBD1 or TRBD2 (5 bases each). Trimming left V 1 base short and J 0 bases short, with 10 bases between. Germline CDR1 and CDR2: LNHDA and SQIVND (reference sequence). The CDR3 spans 15 residues. The CDR3 DNA sequence: TGTGCCAGTAGTATAGGTCAGGGACCCTCCTACGAGCAGTACTTC. Protein sequence: CASSIGQGPSYEQYF.

This clonotype has a count of ten or more. V and J are TRBV18 and TRBJ2-5; D not resolved. This CDR3 contains 14 residues. Germline assignment: CDR1 KGHSH and CDR2 LQKENI. The ends were cut back, 0 bases at V and 1 base at J, with 6 bases in the middle. The CDR3 loop is CASSPPNTQETQYF. As DNA, the CDR3 is TGTGCCAGCTCACCACCGAACACCCAAGAGACCCAGTACTTC.

There are many counts of this clonotype. This chain links TRBV2 with TRBJ2-7; 13 bases align to TRBD2. V lost 6 bases and J lost 1; bases outside the gene matches: 12. This CDR3 is built from 18 residues. From germline, CDR1 is SNHLY and CDR2 FYNNEI. The CDR3 bases are TGTGCCAGCAGCCGGGGGACTAGCGGGGTGAGCTGGTCCTACGAGCAGTACTTC. Translating it yields CASSRGTSGVSWSYEQYF.

This clonotype was seen a handful of times. Mismatch with germline at one junction end may stem from a read error. The DNA for the CDR3 is TGCGCCAACAGCCAGGGACTAGCCACGGAGACCCAGTACTTC. Amino acid sequence: CANSQGLATETQYF. The genes are TRBV5-1 and TRBJ2-5; 9 bases fit TRBD2. Germline lookup yields CDR1 SGHRS and CDR2 YFSETQ. The CDR3 is 14 residues long. The full variable domain, its missing parts supplied by reference TRBV5-1 and TRBJ2-5, is KAGVTQTPRYLIKTRGQQVTLSCSPISGHRSVSWYQQTPGQGLQFLFEYFSETQRNKGNFPGRFSGRQFSNSRSEMNVSTLELGDSALYLCANSQGLATETQYFGPGTRLLVL.

This clonotype was observed many times. This rearrangement joins TRBV12-3 or TRBV12-4 to TRBJ2-3; D possibly matches TRBD1 or TRBD2 (6 bases each). CDR3 size: 12 residues. V lost 10 bases and J lost 4, with 12 bases in between. The chain's CDR3 is CANGGSADTQYF. In DNA form, the CDR3 reads TGTGCCAACGGGGGCTCAGCAGATACGCAGTATTTT.

This clonotype was counted ten times or more. The chain links TRBV24-1 to TRBJ2-7; tentatively, D is TRBD1 or TRBD2 (5 bases each). Germline loops: CDR1 KGHDR, CDR2 SFDVKD. The CDR3 totals 13 residues. Trimming cost V 9 bases and J 4 bases, with 15 bases left between them. Here the CDR3 reads CATGRRDGYEQYF. The CDR3 nucleotides read TGTGCCACCGGCCGTCGGGACGGGTACGAGCAGTACTTC.

This clonotype was counted a few times. A read error may produce the germline difference seen at one junction end. V gene TRBV7-2 combines with J gene TRBJ1-3; D is ambiguous. The CDR3 covers 15 residues. Germline assignment: CDR1 SGHTA and CDR2 FQGNSA. CDR3 sequence: CASSVARVPGNTIYF. DNA of the CDR3: TGTGCCAGCAGCGTAGCCCGTGTCCCTGGAAACACCATATATTTT.

This clonotype occurred many times. The V gene is TRBV12-3 or TRBV12-4, the J gene TRBJ2-2, with 12 bases fitting TRBD2. Trimming removed 6 bases from V and 3 bases from J; junction bases left unmatched: 11. This CDR3 contains 18 residues. The chain's CDR3 is CASSFRTSGGLYTGELFF. CDR3 bases: TGTGCCAGCAGCTTTCGTACTAGCGGGGGGCTCTACACCGGGGAGCTGTTTTTT.

V and J are TRBV28 and TRBJ2-1, with 14 positions matching TRBD2. Germline V CDR1 and CDR2: MDHEN, SYDVKM. There are 18 residues in the CDR3. Losses at the gene ends were 3 bases for V and 5 bases for J; bases not matched to a gene: 9. CDR3 in amino acids: CASSFRPPTSGGDNEQFF. DNA for the CDR3: TGTGCCAGCAGTTTCCGGCCTCCGACTAGCGGGGGGGACAATGAGCAGTTCTTC.

This chain uses TRBV7-9 with TRBJ2-1; 9 bases are a match to TRBD2. From germline, CDR1 is SEHNR and CDR2 FQNEAQ (reference sequence). The junction had 7 bases not matched to a gene; V was cut back by 4 bases and J by 3 bases. The CDR3 totals 16 residues. The CDR3 loop is CASSSASGGHYNEQFF. The CDR3 DNA reads TGTGCCAGCAGCTCAGCAAGCGGGGGGCACTACAATGAGCAGTTCTTC.

This clonotype was detected ten times or more. The chain links TRBV28 to TRBJ1-4, with TRBD1 identical over 7 bases. This CDR3 has 16 residues. The V gene's germline CDR1 is MDHEN and CDR2 SYDVKM. V trimming: 6 bases; J trimming: 2 bases; junction bases outside the gene matches: 9. DNA for the CDR3: TGTGCCAGCAGGGGGGCAGGGGGGCCTACTAATGAAAAACTGTTTTTT. Translating gives CASRGAGGPTNEKLFF.